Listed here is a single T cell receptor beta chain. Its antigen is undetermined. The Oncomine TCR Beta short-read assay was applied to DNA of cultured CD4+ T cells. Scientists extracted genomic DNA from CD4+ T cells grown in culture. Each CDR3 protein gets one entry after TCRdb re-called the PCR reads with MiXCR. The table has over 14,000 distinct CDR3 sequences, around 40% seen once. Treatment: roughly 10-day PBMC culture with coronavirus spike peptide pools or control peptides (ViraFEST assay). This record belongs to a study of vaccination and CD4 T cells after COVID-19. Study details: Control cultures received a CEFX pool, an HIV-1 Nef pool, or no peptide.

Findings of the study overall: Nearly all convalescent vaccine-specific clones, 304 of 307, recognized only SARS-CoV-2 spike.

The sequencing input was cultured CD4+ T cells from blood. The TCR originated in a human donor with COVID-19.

The CDR3 sequence is CASRGERGTDTQYF. CDR3 bases: TGTGCCAGCAGGGGCGAGCGGGGGACAGATACGCAGTATTTT. The rearrangement joins TRBV6-1 to TRBJ2-3; the match to TRBD2 covers 8 bases. Trimming at V came to 6 bases and at J to 3 bases, leaving 5 bases not matched to a gene. The CDR3 contains 14 residues. CDR1 and CDR2 from the germline V gene are MNHNS and SASEGT.